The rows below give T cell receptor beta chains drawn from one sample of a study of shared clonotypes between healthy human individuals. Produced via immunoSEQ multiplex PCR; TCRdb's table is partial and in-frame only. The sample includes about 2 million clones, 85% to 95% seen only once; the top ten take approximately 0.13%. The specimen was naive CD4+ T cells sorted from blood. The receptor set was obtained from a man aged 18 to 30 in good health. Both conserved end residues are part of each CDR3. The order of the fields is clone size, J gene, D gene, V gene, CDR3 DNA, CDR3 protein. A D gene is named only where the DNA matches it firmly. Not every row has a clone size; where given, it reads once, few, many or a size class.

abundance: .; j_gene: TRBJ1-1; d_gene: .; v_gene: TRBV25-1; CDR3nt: TGTGCCAGCAGGGACGTAGCTGAAGCTTTCTTT; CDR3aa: CASRDVAEAFF
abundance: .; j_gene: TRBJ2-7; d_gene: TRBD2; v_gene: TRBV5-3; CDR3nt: TGTGCCAGAAGCTTTGAGGGTGCGGAGCGGGAGGGCCCCCGGGACGAGCAGTACTTC; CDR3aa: CARSFEGAEREGPRDEQYF
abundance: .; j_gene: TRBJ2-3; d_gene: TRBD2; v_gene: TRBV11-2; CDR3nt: TGTGCCAGCAGGTCCGGGACTAGCGGCGATACGCAGTATTTT; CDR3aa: CASRSGTSGDTQYF
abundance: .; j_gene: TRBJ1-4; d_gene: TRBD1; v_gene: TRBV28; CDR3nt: TGTGCCAGCAGCTTAGGGACAGCTAATGAAAAACTGTTTTTT; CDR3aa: CASSLGTANEKLFF
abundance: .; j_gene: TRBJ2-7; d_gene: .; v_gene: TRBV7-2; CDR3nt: TGTGCCAGCAGCTTAGGCGGACAACTCTACGAGCAGTACTTC; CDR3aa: CASSLGGQLYEQYF
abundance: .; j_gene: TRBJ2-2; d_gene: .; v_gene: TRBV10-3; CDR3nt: TGTGCCATCAGTGAAGAGAGTCCCGGGGAGCTGTTTTTT; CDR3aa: CAISEESPGELFF
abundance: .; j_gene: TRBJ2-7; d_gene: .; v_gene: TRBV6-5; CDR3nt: TGTGCCAGCAGTTACAGTCAGGCCATCAGCGAGCAGTACTTC; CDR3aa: CASSYSQAISEQYF
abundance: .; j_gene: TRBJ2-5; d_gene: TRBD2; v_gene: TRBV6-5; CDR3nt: TGTGCAATTAGCGGGGTCGGTGAGACCCAGTACTTC; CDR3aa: CAISGVGETQYF
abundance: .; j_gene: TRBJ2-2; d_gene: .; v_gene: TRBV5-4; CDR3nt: TGTGCCAGCAGCACCCAGGGCGGCGGATGGAACACCGGGGAGCTGTTTTTT; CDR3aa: CASSTQGGGWNTGELFF
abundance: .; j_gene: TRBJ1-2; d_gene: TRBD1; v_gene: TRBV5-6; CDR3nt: TGTGCCAGCAGCATCGCCGGGACAGGGGCGGATGGCTACACCTTC; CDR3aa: CASSIAGTGADGYTF
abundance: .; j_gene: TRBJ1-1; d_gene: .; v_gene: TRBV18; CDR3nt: TGTGCCAGCTCGCCCGCTGGGGGGGGGAACACTGAAGCTTTCTTT; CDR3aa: CASSPAGGGNTEAFF
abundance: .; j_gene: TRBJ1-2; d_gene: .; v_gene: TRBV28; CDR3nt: TGTGCCAGCAGGACGTCAGGGGCCTATGGCTACACCTTC; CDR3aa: CASRTSGAYGYTF
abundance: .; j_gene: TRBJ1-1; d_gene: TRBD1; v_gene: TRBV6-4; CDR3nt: TGTGCCAGCAGTGACCCCGACAGGGGAGTCGCTGAAGCTTTCTTT; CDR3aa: CASSDPDRGVAEAFF
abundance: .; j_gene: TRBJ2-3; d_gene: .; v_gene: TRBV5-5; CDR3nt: TGTGCCAGCAGCTTCATACCGAGATCAGGCACAGATACGCAGTATTTT; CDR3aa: CASSFIPRSGTDTQYF
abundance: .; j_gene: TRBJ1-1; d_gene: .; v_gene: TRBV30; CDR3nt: TGTGCCTGGAAAATGCGGAACCCAGAAGCTTTCTTT; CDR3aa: CAWKMRNPEAFF
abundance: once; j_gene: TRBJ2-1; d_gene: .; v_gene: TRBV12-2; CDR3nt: TGTGCAAGTCGCCATACTAGCGGGGGGGCCGACAATGAGCAGTTCTTC; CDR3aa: CASRHTSGGADNEQFF
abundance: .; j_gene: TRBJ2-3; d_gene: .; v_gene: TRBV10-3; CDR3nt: TGTGCCATCAGTGACAGGCAAGGGACAGATACGCAGTATTTT; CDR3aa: CAISDRQGTDTQYF
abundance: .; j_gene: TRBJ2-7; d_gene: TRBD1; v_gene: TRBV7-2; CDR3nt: TGTGCCAGCAGCTTAGTGCCCGGGACAGGGACCTACGAGCAGTACTTC; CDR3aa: CASSLVPGTGTYEQYF
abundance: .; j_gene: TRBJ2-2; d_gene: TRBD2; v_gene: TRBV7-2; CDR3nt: TGTGCCAGCAGCTTGGGCGGGCCTAGCGGGGTAACCGGGGAGCTGTTTTTT; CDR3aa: CASSLGGPSGVTGELFF
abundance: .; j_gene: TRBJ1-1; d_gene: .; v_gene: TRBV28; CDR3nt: TGTGCCAGCAGTTTGGGGCCGGGGACGGCGATCGTCTTT; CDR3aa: CASSLGPGTAIVF
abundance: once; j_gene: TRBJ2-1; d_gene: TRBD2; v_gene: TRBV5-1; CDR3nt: TGCGCCAGCAGCTTGGTGGCTAGCGGGAACAATGAGCAGTTCTTC; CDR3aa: CASSLVASGNNEQFF
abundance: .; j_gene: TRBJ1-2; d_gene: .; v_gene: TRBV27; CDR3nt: TGTGCCAGCACCCACCGGGAAGCTCTCACCGGCTACACCTTC; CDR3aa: CASTHREALTGYTF
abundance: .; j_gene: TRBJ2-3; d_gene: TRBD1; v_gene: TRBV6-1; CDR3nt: TGTGCCAGCACTCGACAGGGGGCAAGCGCAGATACGCAGTATTTT; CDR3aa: CASTRQGASADTQYF
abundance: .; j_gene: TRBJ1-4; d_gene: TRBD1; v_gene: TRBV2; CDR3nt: TGTGCCAGCAGATTAGGGGGCGCCGATGAAAAACTGTTTTTT; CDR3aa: CASRLGGADEKLFF
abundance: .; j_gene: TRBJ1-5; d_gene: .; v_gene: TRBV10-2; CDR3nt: TGCGCCAGCAGTGAGAACGGAGGGAACAATCAGCCCCAGCATTTT; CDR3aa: CASSENGGNNQPQHF
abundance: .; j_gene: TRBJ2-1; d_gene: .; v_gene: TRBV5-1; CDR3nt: TGCGCCAGCAGGGTAGCGGATCCGTCTTACAATGAGCAGTTCTTC; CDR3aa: CASRVADPSYNEQFF
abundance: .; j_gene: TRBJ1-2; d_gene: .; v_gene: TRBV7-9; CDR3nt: TGTGCCAGCAGCCCCCCACCTTCCGGGACCGGAGTCTATGGCTACACCTTC; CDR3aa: CASSPPPSGTGVYGYTF
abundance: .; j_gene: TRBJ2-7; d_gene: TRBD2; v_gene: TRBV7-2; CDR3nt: TGTGCCAGCAGCTTAGTAGCGGGAGTTGTGCCCCACGAGCAGTACTTC; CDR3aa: CASSLVAGVVPHEQYF
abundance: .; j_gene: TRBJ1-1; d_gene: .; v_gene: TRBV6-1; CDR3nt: TGTGCCAGCGTCGGCCTAGGTGCGGGAAAGGGGGCTTTCTTT; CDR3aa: CASVGLGAGKGAFF
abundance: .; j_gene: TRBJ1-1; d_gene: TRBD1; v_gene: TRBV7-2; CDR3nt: TGTGCCAGCAGCACTCGACAGGGGTATAACACTGAAGCTTTCTTT; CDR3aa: CASSTRQGYNTEAFF
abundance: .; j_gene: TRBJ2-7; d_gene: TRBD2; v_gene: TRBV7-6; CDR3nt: TGTGCCAGCAGCTCTAGCGGGGCCGCCTACGAGCAGTACTTC; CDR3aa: CASSSSGAAYEQYF
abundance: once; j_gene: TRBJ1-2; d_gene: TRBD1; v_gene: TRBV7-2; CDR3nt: TGTGCCAGCAGCCCAGGAGGGGGCCCGGTCTATGGCTACACCTTC; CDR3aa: CASSPGGGPVYGYTF
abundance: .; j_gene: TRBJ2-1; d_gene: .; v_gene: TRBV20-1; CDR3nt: TGCAGCGCCCACGAGCAGTTCTTC; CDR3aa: CSAHEQFF
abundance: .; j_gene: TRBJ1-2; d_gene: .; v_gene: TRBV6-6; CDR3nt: TGTGCCAGCAGTTCAGGGACGGAGTTTTATGGCTACACCTTC; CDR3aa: CASSSGTEFYGYTF
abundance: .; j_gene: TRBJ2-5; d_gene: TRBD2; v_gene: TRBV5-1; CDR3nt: TGCGCCAGCAGCCATACTAGCGGTGGTGAGACCCAGTACTTC; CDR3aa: CASSHTSGGETQYF
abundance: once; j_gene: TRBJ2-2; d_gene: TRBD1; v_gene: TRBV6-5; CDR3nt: TGTGCCAGCAGAAAACAGGGGCGGGACACCGGGGAGCTGTTTTTT; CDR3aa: CASRKQGRDTGELFF
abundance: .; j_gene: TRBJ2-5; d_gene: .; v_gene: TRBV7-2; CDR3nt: TGTGCCAGCAGCTTTTCTCGTTCTCAGTACTTC; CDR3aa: CASSFSRSQYF
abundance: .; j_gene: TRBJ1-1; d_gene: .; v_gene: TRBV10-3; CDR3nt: TGTGCCATCAGTCTTCTGTCGTCGGGCGAAGCTTTCTTT; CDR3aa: CAISLLSSGEAFF
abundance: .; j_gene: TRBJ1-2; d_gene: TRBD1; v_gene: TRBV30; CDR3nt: TGTGCCTGGAGTGCGGGACAGGCAAACTATGGCTACACCTTC; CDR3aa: CAWSAGQANYGYTF
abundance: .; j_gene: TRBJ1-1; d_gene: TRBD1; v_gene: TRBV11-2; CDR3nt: TGTGCCAGCAGCTTAGCGGACAGGGGCACTGAAGCTTTCTTT; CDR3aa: CASSLADRGTEAFF
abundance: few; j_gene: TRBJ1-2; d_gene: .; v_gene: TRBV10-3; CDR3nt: TGTGCCATCAGTGCGGTGGCGGAATATGGCTACACCTTC; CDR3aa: CAISAVAEYGYTF
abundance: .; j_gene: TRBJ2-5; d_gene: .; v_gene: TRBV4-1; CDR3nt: TGCGCCAGCAGCCACCCCGAGAGGCAAGAGACCCAGTACTTC; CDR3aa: CASSHPERQETQYF
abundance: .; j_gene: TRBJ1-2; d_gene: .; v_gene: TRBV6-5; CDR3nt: TGTGCCAGCAGTTACTCCCCCGGAGGGGCCTATGGCTACACCTTC; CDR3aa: CASSYSPGGAYGYTF
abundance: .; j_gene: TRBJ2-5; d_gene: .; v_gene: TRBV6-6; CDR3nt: TGTGCCAGCAGTTTGGACACCTTCCAAGAGACCCAGTACTTC; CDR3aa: CASSLDTFQETQYF
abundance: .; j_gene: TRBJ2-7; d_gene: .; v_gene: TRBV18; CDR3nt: TGTGCCAGCTCGGCAAAAGGGAGTCCCCCTTACGAGCAGTACTTC; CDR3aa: CASSAKGSPPYEQYF
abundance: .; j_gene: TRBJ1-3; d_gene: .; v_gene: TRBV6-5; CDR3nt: TGTGCCAGCAGTCGAGGGTCAAGCTCTGGAAACACCATATATTTT; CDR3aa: CASSRGSSSGNTIYF
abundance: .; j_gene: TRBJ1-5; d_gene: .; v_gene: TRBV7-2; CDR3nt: TGTGCCAGCAGCTTATCATCGGGGAGCAATCAGCCCCAGCATTTT; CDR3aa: CASSLSSGSNQPQHF
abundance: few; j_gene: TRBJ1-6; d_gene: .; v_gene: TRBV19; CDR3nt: TGTGCCAGTGAACCGGGGGGCTATAATTCACCCCTCCACTTT; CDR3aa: CASEPGGYNSPLHF
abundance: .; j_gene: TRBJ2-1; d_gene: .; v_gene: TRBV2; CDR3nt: TGTGCCAGCAGTGGAGGGGACTCTCTTCCATCCTACAATGAGCAGTTCTTC; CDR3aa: CASSGGDSLPSYNEQFF
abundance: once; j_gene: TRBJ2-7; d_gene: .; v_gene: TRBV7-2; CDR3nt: TGTGCCAGAAAGGGCTATCCGGTGGGCTACGAGCAGTACTTC; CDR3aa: CARKGYPVGYEQYF
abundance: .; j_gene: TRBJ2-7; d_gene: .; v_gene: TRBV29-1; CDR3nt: TGCAGCGTTACGGGGGCCTACGAGCAGCACTTC; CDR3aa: CSVTGAYEQHF
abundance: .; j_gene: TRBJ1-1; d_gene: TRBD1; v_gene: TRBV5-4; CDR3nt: TGTGCCAGCAGCTTGGAACAGGGGGCTGAAGCTTTCTTT; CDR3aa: CASSLEQGAEAFF
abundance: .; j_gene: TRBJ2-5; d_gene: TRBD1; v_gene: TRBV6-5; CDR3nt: TGTGCCAGCAGTTACCCGACAGGGAGAGAAGAGACCCAGTACTTC; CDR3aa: CASSYPTGREETQYF
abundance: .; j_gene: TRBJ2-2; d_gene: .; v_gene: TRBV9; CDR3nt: TGTGCCAGCAGCCCCCAACCCACTACCGGGGAGCTGTTTTTT; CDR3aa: CASSPQPTTGELFF
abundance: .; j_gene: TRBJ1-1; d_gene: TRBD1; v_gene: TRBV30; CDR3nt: TGTGCCTGGGCGATAACCGGGACAGGGAACACTGAAGCTTTCTTT; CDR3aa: CAWAITGTGNTEAFF
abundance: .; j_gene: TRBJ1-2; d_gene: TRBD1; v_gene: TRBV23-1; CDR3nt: TGCGCCAGCACTCATAAGCTCAAACAGGGGCGATATAACTATGGCTACACCTTC; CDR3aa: CASTHKLKQGRYNYGYTF
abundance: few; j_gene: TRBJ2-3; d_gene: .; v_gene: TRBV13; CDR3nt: TGTGCCAGCAGCGAGGACCGAGATACGCAGTATTTT; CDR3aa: CASSEDRDTQYF
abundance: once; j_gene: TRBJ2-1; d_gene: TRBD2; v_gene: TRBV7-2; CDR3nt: TGTGCCAGCAGCCCCCGGACTAGCGGGAGAAGAGGGTTCTTC; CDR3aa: CASSPRTSGRRGFF
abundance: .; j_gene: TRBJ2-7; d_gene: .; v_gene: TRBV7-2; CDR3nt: TGTGCCAGCAGCTTATCAGGGGAGGGTTCCTACGAGCAGTACTTC; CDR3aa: CASSLSGEGSYEQYF